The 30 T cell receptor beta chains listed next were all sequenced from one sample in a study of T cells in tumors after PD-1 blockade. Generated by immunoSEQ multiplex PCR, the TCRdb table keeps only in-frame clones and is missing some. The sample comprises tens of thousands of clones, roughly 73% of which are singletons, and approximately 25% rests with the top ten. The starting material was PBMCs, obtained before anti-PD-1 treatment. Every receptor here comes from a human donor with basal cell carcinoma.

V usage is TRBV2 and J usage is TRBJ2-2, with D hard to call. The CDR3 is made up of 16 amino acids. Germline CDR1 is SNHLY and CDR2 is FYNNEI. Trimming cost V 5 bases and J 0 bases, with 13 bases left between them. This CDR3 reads CASSPTDIANTGELFF. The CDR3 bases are TGTGCCAGCAGTCCGACCGATATCGCGAACACCGGGGAGCTGTTTTTT.

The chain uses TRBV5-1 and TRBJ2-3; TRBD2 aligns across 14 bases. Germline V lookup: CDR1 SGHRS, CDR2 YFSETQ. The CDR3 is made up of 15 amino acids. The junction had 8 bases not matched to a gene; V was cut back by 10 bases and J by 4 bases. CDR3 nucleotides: TGCGCCTCAGGGACTAGCGGGGGACTCCCAGATACGCAGTATTTT. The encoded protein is CASGTSGGLPDTQYF.

The CDR3 DNA reads as TGTGCCAGCAGCAAGGGGCTGGCGGGAGACTACGAGCAGTACTTC. It translates to CASSKGLAGDYEQYF. This sequence joins TRBV7-2 and TRBJ2-7, with 7 bases that match TRBD2. V lost 5 bases and J lost 3; bases outside the gene matches: 10. CDR3 size: 15 residues. Germline CDR1 is SGHTA and CDR2 is FQGNSA.

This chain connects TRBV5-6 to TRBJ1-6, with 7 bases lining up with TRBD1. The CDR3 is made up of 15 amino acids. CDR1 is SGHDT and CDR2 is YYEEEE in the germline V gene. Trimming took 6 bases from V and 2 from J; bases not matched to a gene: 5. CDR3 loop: CASNNRGPYNSPLHF. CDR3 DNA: TGTGCCAGCAACAACAGGGGCCCCTATAATTCACCCCTCCACTTT.

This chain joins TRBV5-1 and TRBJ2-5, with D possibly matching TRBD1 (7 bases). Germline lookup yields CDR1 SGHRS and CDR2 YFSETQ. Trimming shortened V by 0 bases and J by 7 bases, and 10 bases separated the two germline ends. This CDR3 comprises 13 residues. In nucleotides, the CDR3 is TGCGCCAGCAGCTTGGTCCAGGGGGGGACCCAGTACTTC. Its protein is CASSLVQGGTQYF.

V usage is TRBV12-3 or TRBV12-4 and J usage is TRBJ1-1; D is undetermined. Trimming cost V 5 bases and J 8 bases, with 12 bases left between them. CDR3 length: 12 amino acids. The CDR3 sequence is CASSRQSGEAFF. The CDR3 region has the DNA TGTGCCAGCAGTCGGCAGTCGGGCGAAGCTTTCTTT.

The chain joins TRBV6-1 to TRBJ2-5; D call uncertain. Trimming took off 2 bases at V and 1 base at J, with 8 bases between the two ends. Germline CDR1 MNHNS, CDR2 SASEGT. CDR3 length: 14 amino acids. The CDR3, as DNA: TGTGCCAGCAGTGAACCCCACAGCCAAGAGACCCAGTACTTC. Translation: CASSEPHSQETQYF.

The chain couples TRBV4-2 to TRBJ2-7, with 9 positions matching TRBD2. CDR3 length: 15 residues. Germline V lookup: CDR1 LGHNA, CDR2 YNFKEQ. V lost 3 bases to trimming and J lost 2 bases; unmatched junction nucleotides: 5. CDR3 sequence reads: CASSHSGSKAYEQYF. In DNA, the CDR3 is TGTGCCAGCAGCCATAGCGGGAGTAAGGCCTACGAGCAGTACTTC.

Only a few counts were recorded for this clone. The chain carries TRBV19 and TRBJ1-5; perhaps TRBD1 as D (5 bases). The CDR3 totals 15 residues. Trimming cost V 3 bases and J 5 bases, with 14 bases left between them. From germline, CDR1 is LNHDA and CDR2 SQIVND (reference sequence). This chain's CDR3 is CASSIEGRGDQPQHF. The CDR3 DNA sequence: TGTGCCAGTAGTATTGAGGGCCGGGGGGATCAGCCCCAGCATTTT.

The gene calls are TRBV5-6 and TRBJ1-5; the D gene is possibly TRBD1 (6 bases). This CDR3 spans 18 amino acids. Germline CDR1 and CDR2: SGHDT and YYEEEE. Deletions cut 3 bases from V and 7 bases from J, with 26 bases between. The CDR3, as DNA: TGTGCCAGCAGCTACGGGGGGGCTCCAAATCCAGAGGGGCAGCCCCAGCATTTT. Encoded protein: CASSYGGAPNPEGQPQHF.

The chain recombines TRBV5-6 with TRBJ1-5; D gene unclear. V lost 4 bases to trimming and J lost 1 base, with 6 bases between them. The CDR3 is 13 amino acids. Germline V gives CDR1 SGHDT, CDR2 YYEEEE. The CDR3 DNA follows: TGTGCCAGCAGCATCAGGAGCAATCAGCCCCAGCATTTT. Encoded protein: CASSIRSNQPQHF.

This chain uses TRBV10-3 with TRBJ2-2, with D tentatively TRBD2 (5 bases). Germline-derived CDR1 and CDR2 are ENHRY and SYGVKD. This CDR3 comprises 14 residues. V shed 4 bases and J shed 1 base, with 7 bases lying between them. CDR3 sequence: CAISARENTGELFF. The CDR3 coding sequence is TGTGCCATCAGTGCTCGGGAGAACACCGGGGAGCTGTTTTTT.

In DNA form, the CDR3 reads TGTGCCAGCAGTCCCCCGGGACGAAGAAACACTGAAGCTTTCTTT. Its translation: CASSPPGRRNTEAFF. This sequence joins TRBV6-6 and TRBJ1-1, with D possibly being TRBD1 (5 bases). The CDR3 is made up of 15 amino acids. The V end was cut by 5 bases, the J end by 2 bases, with 15 bases between. Germline assignment: CDR1 MNHNY and CDR2 SVGAGI (reference sequence).

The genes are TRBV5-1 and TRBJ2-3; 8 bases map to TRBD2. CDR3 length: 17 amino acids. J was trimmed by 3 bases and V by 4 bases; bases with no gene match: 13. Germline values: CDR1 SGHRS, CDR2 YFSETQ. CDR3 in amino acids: CASSLPSSGVWTDTQYF. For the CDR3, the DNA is TGCGCCAGCAGCCTGCCCAGTAGCGGGGTTTGGACAGATACGCAGTATTTT.

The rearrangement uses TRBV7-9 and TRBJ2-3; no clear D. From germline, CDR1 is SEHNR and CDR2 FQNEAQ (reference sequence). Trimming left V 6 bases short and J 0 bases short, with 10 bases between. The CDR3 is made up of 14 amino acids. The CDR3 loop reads CASSTGDSTDTQYF. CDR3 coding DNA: TGTGCCAGCAGTACGGGCGATAGCACAGATACGCAGTATTTT.

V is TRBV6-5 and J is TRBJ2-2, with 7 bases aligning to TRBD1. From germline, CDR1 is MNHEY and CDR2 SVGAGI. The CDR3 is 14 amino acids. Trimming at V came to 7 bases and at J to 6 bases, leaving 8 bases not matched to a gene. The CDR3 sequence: CASITSGQAGELFF. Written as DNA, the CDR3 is TGTGCCAGCATTACTTCCGGACAGGCCGGGGAGCTGTTTTTT.

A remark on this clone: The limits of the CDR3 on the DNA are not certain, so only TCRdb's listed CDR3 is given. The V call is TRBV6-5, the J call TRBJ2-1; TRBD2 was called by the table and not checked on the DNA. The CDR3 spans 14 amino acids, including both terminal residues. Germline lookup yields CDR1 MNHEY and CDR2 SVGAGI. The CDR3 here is CASSYMVAGGAWFF.

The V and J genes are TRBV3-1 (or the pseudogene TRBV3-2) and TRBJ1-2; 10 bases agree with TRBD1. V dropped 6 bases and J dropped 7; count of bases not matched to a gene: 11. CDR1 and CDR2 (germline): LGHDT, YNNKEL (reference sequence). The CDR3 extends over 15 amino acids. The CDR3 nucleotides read TGTGCCAGCAGTCAACGTGGGACAGGGGTCGCTGGCTACACCTTC. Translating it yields CASSQRGTGVAGYTF.

In DNA, the CDR3 is TGTCCCACCAGTGACGGGGGGGCGCGGGCGGGGAGCTCCTACAATGAGCAGTTCTTC. Encoded protein: CPTSDGGARAGSSYNEQFF. The chain combines TRBV2 with TRBJ2-1; 8 nucleotides align to TRBD2. The CDR3 has 19 residues. CDR1 is SNHLY and CDR2 is FYNNEI in the germline V gene.

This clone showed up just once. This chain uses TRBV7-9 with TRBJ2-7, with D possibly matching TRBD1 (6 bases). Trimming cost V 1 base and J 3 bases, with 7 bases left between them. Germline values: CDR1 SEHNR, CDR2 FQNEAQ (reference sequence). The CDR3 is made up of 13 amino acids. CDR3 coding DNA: TGTGCCAGCAGCTTAGGGACAGTCTACGAGCAGTACTTC. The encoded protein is CASSLGTVYEQYF.

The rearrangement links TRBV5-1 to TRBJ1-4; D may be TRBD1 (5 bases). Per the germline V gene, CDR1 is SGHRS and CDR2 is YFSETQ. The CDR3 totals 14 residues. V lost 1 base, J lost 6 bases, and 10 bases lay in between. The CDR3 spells CASSLSGGDEKLFF. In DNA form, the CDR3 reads TGCGCCAGCAGCTTGTCCGGGGGTGATGAAAAACTGTTTTTT. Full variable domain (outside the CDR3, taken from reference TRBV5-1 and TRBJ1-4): KAGVTQTPRYLIKTRGQQVTLSCSPISGHRSVSWYQQTPGQGLQFLFEYFSETQRNKGNFPGRFSGRQFSNSRSEMNVSTLELGDSALYLCASSLSGGDEKLFFGSGTQLSVL.

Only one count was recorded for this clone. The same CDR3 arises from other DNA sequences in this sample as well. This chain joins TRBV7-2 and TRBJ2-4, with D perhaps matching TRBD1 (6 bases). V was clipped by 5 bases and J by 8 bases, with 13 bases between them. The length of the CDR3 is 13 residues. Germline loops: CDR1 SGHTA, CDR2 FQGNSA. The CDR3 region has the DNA TGTGCCAGCAGCATGGGGCAGGGGCACATTCAGTACTTC. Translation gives CASSMGQGHIQYF.

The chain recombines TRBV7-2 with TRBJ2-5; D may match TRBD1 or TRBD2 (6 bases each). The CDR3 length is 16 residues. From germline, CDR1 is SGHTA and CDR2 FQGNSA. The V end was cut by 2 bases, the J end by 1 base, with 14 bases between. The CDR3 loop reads CASSLSRGGPQETQYF. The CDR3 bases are TGTGCCAGCAGCTTATCGCGAGGGGGGCCCCAAGAGACCCAGTACTTC.

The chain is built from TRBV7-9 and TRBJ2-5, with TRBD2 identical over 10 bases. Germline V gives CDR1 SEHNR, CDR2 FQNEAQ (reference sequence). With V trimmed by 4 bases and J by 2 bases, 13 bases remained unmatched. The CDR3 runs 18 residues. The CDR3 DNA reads TGTGCCAGCAGCTCACGGAAGGTAGCGGGGGGAAAGCAAGAGACCCAGTACTTC. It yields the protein CASSSRKVAGGKQETQYF.

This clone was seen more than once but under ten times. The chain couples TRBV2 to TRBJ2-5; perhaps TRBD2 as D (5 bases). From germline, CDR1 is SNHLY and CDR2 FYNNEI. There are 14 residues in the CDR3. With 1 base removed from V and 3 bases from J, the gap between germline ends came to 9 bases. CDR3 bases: TGTGCCAGCAGTGAAGAGGGAGATGAAGAGACCCAGTACTTC. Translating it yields CASSEEGDEETQYF.

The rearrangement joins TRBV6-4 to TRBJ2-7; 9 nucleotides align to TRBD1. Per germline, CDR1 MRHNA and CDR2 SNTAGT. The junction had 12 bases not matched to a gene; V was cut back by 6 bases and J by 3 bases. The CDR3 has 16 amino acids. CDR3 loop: CASRNRGPTGGYEQYF. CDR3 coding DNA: TGTGCCAGCAGAAACAGGGGGCCAACGGGGGGCTACGAGCAGTACTTC.

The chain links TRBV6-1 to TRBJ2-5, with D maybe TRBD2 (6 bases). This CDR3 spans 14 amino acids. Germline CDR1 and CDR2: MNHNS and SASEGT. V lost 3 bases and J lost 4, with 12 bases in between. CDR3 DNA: TGTGCCAGCAGTGACCCCGGGGGAGCAGAGACCCAGTACTTC. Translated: CASSDPGGAETQYF.

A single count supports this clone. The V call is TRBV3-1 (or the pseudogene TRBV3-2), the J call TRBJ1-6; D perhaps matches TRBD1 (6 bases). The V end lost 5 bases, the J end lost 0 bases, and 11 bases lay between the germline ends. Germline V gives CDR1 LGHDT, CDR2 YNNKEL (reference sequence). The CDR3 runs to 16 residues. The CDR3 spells CASSTTGSSYNSPLHF. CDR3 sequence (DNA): TGTGCCAGCAGCACGACAGGAAGCTCCTATAATTCACCCCTCCACTTT.

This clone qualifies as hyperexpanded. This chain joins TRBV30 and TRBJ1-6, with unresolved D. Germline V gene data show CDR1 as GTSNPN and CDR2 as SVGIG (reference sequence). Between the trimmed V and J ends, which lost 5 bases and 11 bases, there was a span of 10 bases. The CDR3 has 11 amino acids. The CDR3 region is CAWSPGTPLHF. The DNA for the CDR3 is TGTGCCTGGTCCCCCGGGACACCCCTCCACTTT.

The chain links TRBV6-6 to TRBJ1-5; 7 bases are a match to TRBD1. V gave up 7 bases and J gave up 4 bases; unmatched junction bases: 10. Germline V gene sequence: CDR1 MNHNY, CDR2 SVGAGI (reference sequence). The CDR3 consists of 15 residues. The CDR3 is CASTHHDRDNQPQHF. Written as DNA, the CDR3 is TGTGCCAGCACCCACCACGACAGGGATAATCAGCCCCAGCATTTT.